Listed here are 4 T cell receptor beta chains from one sample, sequenced in a study of T cells in Graves' hyperthyroidism and ophthalmopathy. The CDR3 regions of TCR beta were amplified from RNA transcripts. The HTBI primer set drove a first-round RT-PCR of the TCR CDR3. In TCRdb, the multiplex PCR reads were re-called with MiXCR into one record per CDR3 protein. Of more than 300,000 distinct CDR3 sequences in the sample, about 15% are singletons; the top ten hold roughly 35%. Sequences were obtained from blood. These receptors all stem from a woman aged 25 to 39 with Graves' hyperthyroidism that later progressed to Graves' ophthalmopathy.

The sample holds many counts of this clonotype. The CDR3 is CASTLVAVNTGELFF. For the CDR3, the DNA is TGTGCCAGCACCCTAGTAGCTGTTAACACCGGGGAGCTGTTTTTT. The chain is built from TRBV2 and TRBJ2-2; D call uncertain. The CDR3 sequence is 15 residues long. V was trimmed by 7 bases and J by 2 bases, leaving 14 bases between them. Per germline, CDR1 SNHLY and CDR2 FYNNEI.

This clonotype was seen at least ten times. The CDR3 DNA sequence: TGTGCCAGCAGTGAACTAGGGGACACTGAAGCTTTCTTT. It codes for CASSELGDTEAFF. The V call is TRBV6-1, the J call TRBJ1-1; possibly TRBD1 for D (5 bases). Germline assignment: CDR1 MNHNS and CDR2 SASEGT. With 2 bases removed from V and 3 bases from J, the gap between germline ends came to 7 bases. The CDR3 consists of 13 residues.

This clonotype was observed many times. V and J are TRBV12-3 or TRBV12-4 and TRBJ1-2; 10 bases map to TRBD1. The CDR3 is 14 residues long. Trimming took 6 bases from V and 7 from J; bases not matched to a gene: 8. For the CDR3, the DNA is TGTGCCAGCAGCTCCGGGACAGGGGTCGCTGGCTACACCTTC. Translation: CASSSGTGVAGYTF.

This clonotype was seen more than once but under ten times. This chain links TRBV19 with TRBJ1-6, with D unresolved. CDR1 and CDR2 from the germline V gene are LNHDA and SQIVND (reference sequence). Deletions cut 6 bases from V and 10 bases from J, with 19 bases between. The CDR3 is made up of 15 amino acids. Written as DNA, the CDR3 is TGTGCCAGTAGCAAGAGGACGATGAGGATCTCACCCCTCCACTTT. Translating gives CASSKRTMRISPLHF. Drawing the rest from reference TRBV19 and TRBJ1-6, the complete variable domain is DGGITQSPKYLFRKEGQNVTLSCEQNLNHDAMYWYRQDPGQGLRLIYYSQIVNDFQKGDIAEGYSVSREKKESFPLTVTSAQKNPTAFYLCASSKRTMRISPLHFGNGTRLTVT.